In its sample, the clone carrying this T cell receptor beta chain was seen a few times. This table comes from immunoSEQ multiplex PCR, and its TCRdb copy is limited to in-frame clones, with some not included. The table has fewer than 85,000 clones, roughly 77% seen once. This sample was included in a study of blood T cell repertoires in COVID-19. Turning to the study itself: COVID-19 samples collected from the United States, Italy and Spain covered acute and convalescent phases.

The length of the CDR3 is 16 residues. The ends were cut back, 5 bases at V and 6 bases at J, with 22 bases in the middle. Germline V gene sequence: CDR1 MNHEY, CDR2 SMNVEV (reference sequence). The sample consisted of peripheral blood. The receptor comes from a woman aged 70 to 79 with acute or convalescent COVID-19. The J gene is TRBJ1-2, the V gene TRBV27; D is undetermined. CDR3 coding DNA: TGTGCCAGCAGTCCGGACTATCGGGCACGTTTCGATGGCTACACCTTC. It yields the protein CASSPDYRARFDGYTF.